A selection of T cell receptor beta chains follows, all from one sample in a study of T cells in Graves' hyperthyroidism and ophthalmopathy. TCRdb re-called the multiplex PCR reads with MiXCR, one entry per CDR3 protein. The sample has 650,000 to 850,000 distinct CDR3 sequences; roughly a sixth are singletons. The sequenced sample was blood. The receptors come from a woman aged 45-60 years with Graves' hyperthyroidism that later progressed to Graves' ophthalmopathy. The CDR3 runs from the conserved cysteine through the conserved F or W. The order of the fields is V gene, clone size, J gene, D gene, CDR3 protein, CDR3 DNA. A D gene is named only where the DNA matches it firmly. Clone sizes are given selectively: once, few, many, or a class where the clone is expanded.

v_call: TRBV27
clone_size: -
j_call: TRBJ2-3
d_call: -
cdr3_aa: CASSLIRGSTDTQYF
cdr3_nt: TGTGCCAGCAGTTTAATCCGGGGTAGCACGGATACGCAGTATTTT

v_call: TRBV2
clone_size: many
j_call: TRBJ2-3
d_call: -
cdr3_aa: CASSEVRPEGTDTQYF
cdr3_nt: TGTGCCAGCAGTGAAGTACGACCCGAGGGCACAGATACGCAGTATTTT

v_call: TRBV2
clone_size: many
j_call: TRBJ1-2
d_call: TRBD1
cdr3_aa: CASSRTNRGGSYGYTF
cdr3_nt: TGTGCCAGCAGCCGAACGAACAGGGGCGGGAGCTATGGCTACACCTTC

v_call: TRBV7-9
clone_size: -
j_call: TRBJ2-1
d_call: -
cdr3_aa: CASGRGSYNEQFF
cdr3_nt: TGTGCCAGCGGCAGGGGAAGCTACAATGAGCAGTTCTTC

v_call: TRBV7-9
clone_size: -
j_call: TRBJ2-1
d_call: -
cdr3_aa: CASSPGLDPVHEQFF
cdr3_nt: TGTGCCAGCAGCCCGGGCCTAGACCCCGTCCATGAGCAGTTCTTC

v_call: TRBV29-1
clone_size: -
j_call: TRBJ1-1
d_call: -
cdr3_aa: CSVVLAEAFF
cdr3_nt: TGCAGCGTTGTTCTTGCTGAAGCTTTCTTT

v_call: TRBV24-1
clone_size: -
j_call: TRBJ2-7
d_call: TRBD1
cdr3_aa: CATTSHRGLPNSYEQYF
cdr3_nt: TGTGCCACCACTTCCCACAGGGGCCTCCCCAACTCCTACGAGCAGTACTTC

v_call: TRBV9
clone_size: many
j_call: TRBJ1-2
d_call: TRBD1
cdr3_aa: CASSPTDRGNYGYTF
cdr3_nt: TGTGCCAGCAGCCCAACCGACAGGGGGAACTATGGCTACACCTTC

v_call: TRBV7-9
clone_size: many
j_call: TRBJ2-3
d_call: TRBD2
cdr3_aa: CASSLSGGPPDTQYF
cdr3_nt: TGTGCCAGCAGCTTAAGCGGGGGGCCCCCAGATACGCAGTATTTT

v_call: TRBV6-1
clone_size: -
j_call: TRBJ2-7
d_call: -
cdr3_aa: CASRGIYEQYF
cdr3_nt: TGTGCCAGCAGAGGAATCTACGAGCAGTACTTC

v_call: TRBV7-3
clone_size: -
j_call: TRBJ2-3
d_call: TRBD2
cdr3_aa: CASSLYPLLAGGSSTDTQYF
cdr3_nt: TGTGCCAGCAGCTTATACCCGCTGCTAGCGGGGGGCTCTAGCACAGATACGCAGTATTTT

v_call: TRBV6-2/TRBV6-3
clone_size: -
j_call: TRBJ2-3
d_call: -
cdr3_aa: CASSYFLGEDTQYF
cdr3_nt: TGTGCCAGCAGTTACTTCCTCGGGGAAGATACGCAGTATTTT

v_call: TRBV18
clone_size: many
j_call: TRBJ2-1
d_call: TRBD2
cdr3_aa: CASSPPASGGLLPYNEQFF
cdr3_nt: TGTGCCAGCTCACCACCCGCTAGCGGGGGGCTGCTCCCTTACAATGAGCAGTTCTTC

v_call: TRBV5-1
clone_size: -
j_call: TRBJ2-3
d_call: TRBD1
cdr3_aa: CASSLVRDRGQDTQYF
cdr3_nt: TGCGCCAGCAGCTTGGTGAGGGACAGGGGGCAGGATACGCAGTATTTT

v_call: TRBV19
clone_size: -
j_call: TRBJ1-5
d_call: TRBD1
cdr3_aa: CASGRGQVEPQHF
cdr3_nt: TGTGCCAGTGGAAGGGGACAGGTGGAGCCCCAGCATTTT

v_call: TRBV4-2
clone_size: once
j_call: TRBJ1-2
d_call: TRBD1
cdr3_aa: CASSQDEGAGYTF
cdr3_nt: TGTGCCAGCAGCCAAGATGAGGGGGCTGGCTACACCTTC

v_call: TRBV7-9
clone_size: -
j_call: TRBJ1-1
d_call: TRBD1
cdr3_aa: CVSRLPGQGAVNTEAFF
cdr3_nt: TGTGTCAGCAGATTACCGGGACAGGGGGCCGTGAACACTGAAGCTTTCTTT

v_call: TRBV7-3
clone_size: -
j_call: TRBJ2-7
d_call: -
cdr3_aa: CASSPGRDSYEQYF
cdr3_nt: TGTGCCAGCAGCCCCGGCAGGGACTCCTACGAGCAGTACTTC

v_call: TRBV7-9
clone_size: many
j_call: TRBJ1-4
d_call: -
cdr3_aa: CASSSTGTSGEKLFF
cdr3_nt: TGTGCCAGCAGCTCCACCGGGACTTCTGGAGAAAAACTGTTTTTT

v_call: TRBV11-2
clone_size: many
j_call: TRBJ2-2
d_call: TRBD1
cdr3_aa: CASSSSWDSITGELFF
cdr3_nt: TGTGCCAGCAGCTCTAGCTGGGACAGTATCACCGGGGAGCTGTTTTTT

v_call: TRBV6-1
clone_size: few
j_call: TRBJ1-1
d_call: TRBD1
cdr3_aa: CASREQGAVTEAFF
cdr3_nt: TGTGCCAGCAGGGAACAGGGGGCGGTGACTGAAGCTTTCTTT

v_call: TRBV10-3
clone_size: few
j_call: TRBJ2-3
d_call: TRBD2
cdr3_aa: CAISELRGSTDTQYF
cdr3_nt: TGTGCCATCAGTGAGTTGCGGGGGAGCACAGATACGCAGTATTTT

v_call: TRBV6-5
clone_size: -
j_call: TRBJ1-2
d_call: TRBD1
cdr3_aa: CASSYSTGNNYGYTF
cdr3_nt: TGTGCCAGCAGTTACTCGACAGGGAACAACTATGGCTACACCTTC

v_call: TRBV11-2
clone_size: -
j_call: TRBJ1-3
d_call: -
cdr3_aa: CASSLDDSDLGNTIYF
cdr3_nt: TGTGCCAGCAGCTTAGATGACAGCGACCTTGGAAACACCATATATTTT

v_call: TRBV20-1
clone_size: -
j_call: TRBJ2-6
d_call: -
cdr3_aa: CSARRPGANVLTF
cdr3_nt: TGCAGTGCCAGACGGCCTGGGGCCAACGTCCTGACTTTC